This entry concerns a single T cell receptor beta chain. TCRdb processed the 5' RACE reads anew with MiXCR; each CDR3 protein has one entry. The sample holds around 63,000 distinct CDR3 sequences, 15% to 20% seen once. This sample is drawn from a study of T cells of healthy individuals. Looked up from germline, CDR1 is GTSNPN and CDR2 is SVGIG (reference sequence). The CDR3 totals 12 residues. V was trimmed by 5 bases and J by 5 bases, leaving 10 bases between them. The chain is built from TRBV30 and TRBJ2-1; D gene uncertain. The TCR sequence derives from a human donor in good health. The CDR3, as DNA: TGTGCCTGGCTTAGATCGAACAATGAGCAGTTCTTC. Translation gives CAWLRSNNEQFF.